This is a list of T cell receptor beta chains from one sample in a study of T cell responses to AZD1222 COVID-19 vaccine. The assay was immunoSEQ multiplex PCR, and TCRdb's table has in-frame clones only and misses some. The table shows roughly 120,000 clones, with about 90% occurring only once. The sample consisted of peripheral blood, taken on day 0 of AZD1222 vaccination. Receptor source: an adult in good health. Both conserved end residues are part of each CDR3. Each record gives: J gene, D gene, V gene, CDR3 protein. A D gene is named only where the DNA matches it firmly.

TRBJ1-3 - TRBV12-3/TRBV12-4 CASSLSGNTIYF
TRBJ1-4 - TRBV28 CASSSIWGAREKLFF
TRBJ1-1 - TRBV5-4 CASSFRNTEAFF
TRBJ1-5 - TRBV19 CASSWMGGQGQPQHF
TRBJ1-2 - TRBV28 CASKRPEELPNYGYTF
TRBJ2-1 - TRBV10-1 CASSGQVPSSYNEQFF
TRBJ2-1 - TRBV11-2 CASSFGTDSSDEQFF
TRBJ1-3 - TRBV7-6 CASSLATAGNTIYF
TRBJ1-5 - TRBV9 CASSVAAGSNQPQHF
TRBJ1-1 TRBD1 TRBV27 CASSSSRGRGGTEAFF
TRBJ2-2 TRBD1 TRBV11-1 CASSWDRTGELFF
TRBJ2-1 - TRBV7-2 CASSPGWVGVRFF
TRBJ2-1 TRBD2 TRBV27 CASSPRGSGPYNEQFF
TRBJ1-1 - TRBV7-9 CASSSRGAGGDEAFF
TRBJ2-7 - TRBV3-1/TRBV3-2 CASSQAQEQYF
TRBJ2-2 - TRBV27 CASSNPRGPGELFF
TRBJ2-2 - TRBV15 CATKTTPEWGELFF
TRBJ2-7 - TRBV5-4 CASSLGGGGGNYEQYF
TRBJ2-7 - TRBV30 CAWSHLVYEQYF
TRBJ2-1 - TRBV5-5 CASRSGGSSYNEQFF
TRBJ1-1 - TRBV11-1 CASSPRTDYKAFF
TRBJ1-1 - TRBV7-2 CASSLLGRGTEAFF
TRBJ1-5 - TRBV4-1 CASSQGQLSNQPQHF
TRBJ2-2 - TRBV28 CASSTTNTGELFF
TRBJ2-1 TRBD2 TRBV9 CASSSTSGEYNEQFF
TRBJ1-5 - TRBV4-2 CASSQTTGRGNQPQHF
TRBJ2-5 - TRBV4-1 CASSQFWDAAGETQYF
TRBJ1-1 - TRBV6-6 CASSYSRAGGRTEAFF
TRBJ1-5 - TRBV4-2 CASSQETRDNLGNQPQHF
TRBJ2-1 - TRBV19 CASSIDLGQYNEQFF
TRBJ2-7 - TRBV19 CASSILGFPVAYEQYF
TRBJ1-1 - TRBV5-6 CASGRRNTEAFF
TRBJ2-7 - TRBV5-6 CASSLGTDPSYEQYF
TRBJ2-1 - TRBV6-2/TRBV6-3 CASSYSDGGTHEQFF
TRBJ2-1 - TRBV5-5 CASSLGLAPGEQFF
TRBJ1-5 - TRBV7-2 CASSLGIRANNQPQHF
TRBJ1-1 - TRBV30 CAWSVKIRQYTEAFF
TRBJ1-2 - TRBV28 CASSSWMGGAF
TRBJ2-7 - TRBV28 CASSLSLGVWDEQYF
TRBJ2-1 - TRBV9 CASSASRRLGLPYNEQFF
TRBJ2-7 - TRBV5-4 CASSWAGIDEQYF
TRBJ2-7 - TRBV21-1 CASSKPDRGFSSEQYF
TRBJ1-1 - TRBV19 CASRARGTGQSNTEAFF
TRBJ1-1 - TRBV7-6 CASSPAQGLQRNTEAFF